The present T cell receptor beta chain was sequenced within a study of Graves' ophthalmopathy and Graves' hyperthyroidism. As the template, RNA transcripts were used to amplify TCR beta CDR3 regions. Following a first-round RT-PCR that used HTBI primers, a second-round multiplex PCR was carried out. TCRdb redid the calling of the multiplex PCR reads with MiXCR, one entry per CDR3 protein. Of about 400,000 distinct CDR3 sequences in the sample, about 17% were seen once. This clonotype was counted many times. The CDR3 has 12 residues. Germline V gene sequence: CDR1 SGHAT, CDR2 FQNNGV. The V and J ends lost 6 bases and 3 bases, in that order; junction bases with no gene match: 1.

Material: peripheral blood. The J gene is TRBJ2-7, the V gene TRBV11-2; 8 nucleotides agree with TRBD1. The receptor was derived from a woman between 18 and 29 years old with Graves' ophthalmopathy. In nucleotides, the CDR3 is TGTGCCAGCAGTGGACAGGGCTACGAGCAGTACTTC. Translated, it gives CASSGQGYEQYF. Together with reference TRBV11-2 and TRBJ2-7, the CDR3 gives the full variable domain: EAGVAQSPRYKIIEKRQSVAFWCNPISGHATLYWYQQILGQGPKLLIQFQNNGVVDDSQLPKDRFSAERLKGVDSTLKIQPAKLEDSAVYLCASSGQGYEQYFGPGTRLTVT.